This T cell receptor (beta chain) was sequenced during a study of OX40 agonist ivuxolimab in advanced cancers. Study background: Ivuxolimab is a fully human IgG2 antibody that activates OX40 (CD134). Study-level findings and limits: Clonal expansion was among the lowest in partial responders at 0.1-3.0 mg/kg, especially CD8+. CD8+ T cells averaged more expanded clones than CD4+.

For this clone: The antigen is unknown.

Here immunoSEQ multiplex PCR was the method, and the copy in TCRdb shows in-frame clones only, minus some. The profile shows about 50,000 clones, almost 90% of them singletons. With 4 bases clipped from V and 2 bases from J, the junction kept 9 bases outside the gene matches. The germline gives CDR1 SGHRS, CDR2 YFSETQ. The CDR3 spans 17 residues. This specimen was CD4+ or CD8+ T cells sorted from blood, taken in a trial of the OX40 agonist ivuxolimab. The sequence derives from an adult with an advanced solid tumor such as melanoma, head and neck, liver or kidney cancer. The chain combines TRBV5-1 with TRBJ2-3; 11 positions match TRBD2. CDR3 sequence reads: CASSRRLAGSSTDTQYF. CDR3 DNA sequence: TGCGCCAGCAGCCGACGACTAGCGGGGTCCTCCACAGATACGCAGTATTTT.